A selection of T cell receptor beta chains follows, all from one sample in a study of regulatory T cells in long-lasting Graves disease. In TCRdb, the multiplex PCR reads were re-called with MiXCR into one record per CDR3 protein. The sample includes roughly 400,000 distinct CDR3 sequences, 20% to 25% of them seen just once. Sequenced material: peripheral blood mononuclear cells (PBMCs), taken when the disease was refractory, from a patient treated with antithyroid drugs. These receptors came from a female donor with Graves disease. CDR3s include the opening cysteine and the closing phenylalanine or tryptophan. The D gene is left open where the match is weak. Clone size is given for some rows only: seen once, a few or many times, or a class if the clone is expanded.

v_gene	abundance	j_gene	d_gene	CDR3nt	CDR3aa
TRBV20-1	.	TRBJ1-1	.	TGCAGTGCGCCGACAGTCCCGTTCACTGAAGCTTTCTTT	CSAPTVPFTEAFF
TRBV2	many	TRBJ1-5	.	TGTGCCAGCAGCCTCGACCTTAGAGATCCGCCCCAGCATTTT	CASSLDLRDPPQHF
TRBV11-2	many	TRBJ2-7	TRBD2	TGTGCCAGCAGCTTAGAATTTGTAGCGGGACCTTACGAGCAGTACTTC	CASSLEFVAGPYEQYF
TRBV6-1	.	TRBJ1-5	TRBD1	TGTGCCAGCAGTCCTGGGACAGGGGGCTCTATGAGCAATCAGCCCCAGCATTTT	CASSPGTGGSMSNQPQHF
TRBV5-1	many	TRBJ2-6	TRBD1	TGCGCCAGCAGCGCTGGGGGACAGGGTTCAGCTGGGGCCAACGTCCTGACTTTC	CASSAGGQGSAGANVLTF
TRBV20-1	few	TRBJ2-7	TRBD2	TGCAGTGCTAGAGATAGGGGAGGGTCGCTATACGAGCAGTACTTC	CSARDRGGSLYEQYF
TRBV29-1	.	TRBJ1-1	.	TGCAGCTCTCGGACGGACACTGAAGCTTTCTTT	CSSRTDTEAFF
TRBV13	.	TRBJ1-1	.	TGTGCCAGCAGCCGCACGGGTTGGGGGAACACTGAAGCTCTCTTT	CASSRTGWGNTEALF
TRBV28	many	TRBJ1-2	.	TGTGCCAGCAGTTTCAGGGGCGGCTACACCTTC	CASSFRGGYTF
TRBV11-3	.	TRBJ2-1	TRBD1	TGTGCCAGCAGCCCCCCGGGACAGACGGGCGGGGAGCAGTTCTTC	CASSPPGQTGGEQFF
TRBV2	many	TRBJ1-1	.	TGTGCCAGCAAAGACCTAAATCAACCGAACACTGAAGCTTTCTTT	CASKDLNQPNTEAFF
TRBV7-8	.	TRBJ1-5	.	TGTGCCAGCAGCCCGCGGACACCCCGGGGTCAGCCCCAGCATTTT	CASSPRTPRGQPQHF
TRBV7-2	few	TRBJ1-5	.	TGTGCCAGCAGCTTAGTTTGGCAGGGAGCTCAGCCCCAGCATTTT	CASSLVWQGAQPQHF
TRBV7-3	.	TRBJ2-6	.	TGTGCCAGCAGCTCGAAGATCCCTGGGGCCAACGTCCTGACTTTC	CASSSKIPGANVLTF
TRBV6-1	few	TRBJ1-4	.	TGTGCCAGCAGCCGATTTAAGGGAGGGGGGAACGAAAAACTGTTTTTT	CASSRFKGGGNEKLFF
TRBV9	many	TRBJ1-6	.	TGTGCCAGCAGCTCCGCCCCCCGTAACTCACCCCTCCACTTT	CASSSAPRNSPLHF
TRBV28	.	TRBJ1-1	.	TGTGCCAGCAGTTTTGAGGCAAGGACTGAAGCTTTCTTT	CASSFEARTEAFF
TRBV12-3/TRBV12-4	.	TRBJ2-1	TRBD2	TGTGCCAGCAGTTTATGGGGCGGGAGTAGGGACAATGAGCAGTTCTTC	CASSLWGGSRDNEQFF
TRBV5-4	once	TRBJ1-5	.	TGTGCCAGCAGCTTGGACAGCAGATATAGCAATCAGCCCCAGCATTTT	CASSLDSRYSNQPQHF
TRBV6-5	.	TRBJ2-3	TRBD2	TGTGCCAGCAGTTACGGGGACTATCTTAATGCGCAGTATTTT	CASSYGDYLNAQYF
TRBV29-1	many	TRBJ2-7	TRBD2	TGCAGCGTTGAAGATGGGAGGGGAAGCTACGAGCAGTACTTC	CSVEDGRGSYEQYF
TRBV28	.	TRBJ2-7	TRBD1	TGTGCCAGCAGTTCCGGGACAGGGGATCAGTACTTC	CASSSGTGDQYF
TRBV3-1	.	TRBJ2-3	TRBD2	TGTGCCAGCAGCCCAGGGGAGACTAGCGGGAGTTCAGATACGCAGTATTTT	CASSPGETSGSSDTQYF